This TCR beta chain was captured by sequencing in a study of blood T cell repertoires in COVID-19. About the research overall: Material from acute and convalescent COVID-19 was sourced from the United States, Italy and Spain. PBMCs, B-cell-depleted T cells, or T cells provided the cDNA or gDNA that made up the material.

Participant age was about 18 to 89 years, and participants resided in about 25 US areas. The recovered donors of Cohort 3 showed two negative PCRs, clearance, or symptom resolution. The CDR3 is made up of 15 amino acids. Trimming took off 0 bases at V and 7 bases at J, with 13 bases between the two ends. Germline-derived CDR1 and CDR2 are MNHEY and SMNVEV (reference sequence). Sequencing used immunoSEQ multiplex PCR; TCRdb keeps in-frame clones, though not all of them. The sample includes a few hundred thousand clones, more than 80% of them seen just once. This clone was counted once. This sequence joins TRBV27 and TRBJ1-5, with D perhaps matching TRBD1 (5 bases). The clonotype comes from a man in his thirties or forties who had recovered from COVID-19. Sequenced material: PBMCs or T cells enriched from blood (not recorded which). For the CDR3, the DNA is TGTGCCAGCAGTTTATCCTCCGGGGGTTTCCAGCCCCAGCATTTT. Its translation: CASSLSSGGFQPQHF.